Reported below is one TCR beta chain. The J segment lost 10 bases and the V segment lost 5 bases, leaving 5 bases of the junction unmatched. The CDR3 is 14 amino acids. Germline V gene sequence: CDR1 SGDLS, CDR2 YYNGEE. Study members were between about 18 and 100 years old and lived in some 26 US regions. The data were taken from a study of blood T cell repertoires in COVID-19. Study-wide context: Some COVID-19 samples were acute and others convalescent; all came from the United States, Italy and Spain. From T cells, B-cell-depleted T cells, or PBMCs came the material, which was cDNA or gDNA.

In the study's own analysis: The assay estimated nucleated cells by amplifying reference gene primers. Data came from immunoSEQ multiplex PCR; TCRdb stores just in-frame clones and leaves some out. V, J and clone size reflect that table, while D and trimming were determined from the DNA. The profile shows approximately 390,000 clones, 70% to 90% of them singletons. The receptor comes from a woman aged 35 to 49 with acute COVID-19. Sample: PBMCs or T cells enriched from blood (not recorded which). V gene TRBV9 combines with J gene TRBJ1-6; 11 nucleotides match TRBD1. CDR3 DNA: TGTGCCAGCAGATCCGGGACAGGGGGATCACCCCTCCACTTT. It encodes CASRSGTGGSPLHF. Combining the CDR3 with reference TRBV9 and TRBJ1-6 gives the whole variable domain DSGVTQTPKHLITATGQRVTLRCSPRSGDLSVYWYQQSLDQGLQFLIQYYNGEERAKGNILERFSAQQFPDLHSELNLSSLELGDSALYFCASRSGTGGSPLHFGNGTRLTVT.